A selection of T cell receptor beta chains follows, all from one sample in a study of T cell repertoires in cytomegalovirus infection. Antigens for these TCRs are unknown. Each CDR3 protein is one row after TCRdb ran MiXCR on the reads. Of some 500,000 distinct CDR3 sequences listed, roughly a third are singletons. Here the sequenced sample was cultured PBMCs, taken from culture after CMV antigen stimulation. Every receptor here comes from a human donor in good health (CMV status not recorded). Some clones in this sample may be carry-over from other donors' samples. The CDR3 runs from the conserved cysteine through the conserved F or W. The order of the fields is clone size, V gene, J gene, D gene, CDR3 DNA, CDR3 protein. The D gene is left open where the match is weak. Expanded clones are given a class, and other clones once, few, many or no size at all.

-	TRBV20-1	TRBJ1-1	-	TGCAGTGCTTCGACAGTTCAGAACACTGAAGCTTTCTTT	CSASTVQNTEAFF
-	TRBV7-9	TRBJ1-1	-	TGTGCCAGCAGCCCATTCAAAGGGGAAGCTTTCTTT	CASSPFKGEAFF
-	TRBV30	TRBJ1-1	-	TGTGCCTGGAGCCGATCGGGACTCCATACCACTGAAGCTTTCTTT	CAWSRSGLHTTEAFF
few	TRBV19	TRBJ1-3	TRBD1	TGTGCCAGTAGTGCCGACAGGGAGGCAACTGGAAACACCATATATTTT	CASSADREATGNTIYF
many	TRBV7-2	TRBJ2-3	-	TGTGCCAGCAGAGGGGACTTCTCCCGCACAGATACGCAGTATTTT	CASRGDFSRTDTQYF
few	TRBV4-1	TRBJ2-1	TRBD2	TGCGCCAGCAGCCAAGATCTTCTAGCGGGACCGGGTAGAGACAATGAGCAGTTCTTC	CASSQDLLAGPGRDNEQFF
-	TRBV6-2/TRBV6-3	TRBJ2-1	-	TGTGCCAGCAGTTACGGGCAGTACAATGAGCAGTTCTTC	CASSYGQYNEQFF
few	TRBV7-2	TRBJ1-3	-	TGTGCCAGCAGCTTAGATTCAGTCTCTGGAAACACCATATATTTT	CASSLDSVSGNTIYF
-	TRBV28	TRBJ2-3	TRBD2	TGTGCCAGCAGTTTTACGGGAGGACTCACAGATACGCAGTATTTT	CASSFTGGLTDTQYF
-	TRBV18	TRBJ1-2	-	TGTGCCAGCTCACCATCAGGGGATGGCTACACCTTC	CASSPSGDGYTF
-	TRBV10-3	TRBJ2-3	TRBD1	TGTGCCATCAATCCAGGGGGCCGGCCAGATACGCAGTATTTT	CAINPGGRPDTQYF
-	TRBV20-1	TRBJ2-7	-	TGCAGTGCCTTCACAGGGTGGTACGAGCAGTACTTC	CSAFTGWYEQYF
-	TRBV27	TRBJ2-7	-	TGTGCCAGCAGCCCTTCATGGGGGACCGAGCAGTACTTT	CASSPSWGTEQYF
-	TRBV5-6	TRBJ2-1	-	TGTGCCAGCAGCCCCGACATGGGGCTTAATCTGGGTGAGCAGTTCTTC	CASSPDMGLNLGEQFF
-	TRBV6-5	TRBJ2-1	-	TGTGCCAGCAGTTACTCGGTAGGAGGTACGGAGCAGTTCTTC	CASSYSVGGTEQFF